The 31 T cell receptor beta chains below were found in one sample sequenced in a study of shared clonotypes between healthy human individuals. Naive CD8 cells, CD45RO-negative and positively selected for CCR7, excluded terminally differentiated effector memory CD45RA+ cells. The data were produced by immunoSEQ multiplex PCR, yet TCRdb's version contains in-frame clones alone and is incomplete. Of about 2.1 million clones listed, 80% to 95% are singletons. Sequencing used naive CD8+ T cells from PBMCs. The receptors come from a man younger than 30 in good health. Some clones in this sample may be carry-over from other donors' samples.

This sequence joins TRBV4-3 and TRBJ2-1; no firm D call. The germline V and J ends were trimmed by 1 base and 10 bases, with 14 bases remaining between them. Germline assignment: CDR1 LGHNA and CDR2 YSLEER. The CDR3 consists of 14 residues. DNA for the CDR3: TGCGCCAGCAGCCAAGGGACCCGGTCCGGAGAGCAGTTCTTC. Translated: CASSQGTRSGEQFF.

The J gene is TRBJ2-3, the V gene TRBV19; no reliable D call. This CDR3 has 13 residues. Germline V gene data show CDR1 as LNHDA and CDR2 as SQIVND (reference sequence). The V and J ends lost 2 bases and 6 bases respectively, with 9 bases between them. In DNA, the CDR3 is TGTGCCAGTAGTATAATTCTGCTCGATACGCAGTATTTT. It codes for CASSIILLDTQYF.

The chain couples TRBV7-9 to TRBJ2-5; 8 positions agree with TRBD1. Germline V gene lookup returns CDR1 SEHNR and CDR2 FQNEAQ (reference sequence). V lost 3 bases and J lost 5; bases outside the gene matches: 8. CDR3 length: 15 amino acids. CDR3 bases: TGTGCCAGCAGCTTCAGACAGGGGCTTTGGGAGACCCAGTACTTC. Protein: CASSFRQGLWETQYF.

This chain uses TRBV27 with TRBJ1-5; TRBD1 matches 10 bases. V dropped 2 bases and J dropped 5; count of bases not matched to a gene: 9. This CDR3 spans 17 amino acids. From germline, CDR1 is MNHEY and CDR2 SMNVEV (reference sequence). The chain's CDR3 is CASSLVGTGVRDQPQHF. CDR3 bases: TGTGCCAGCAGTTTAGTGGGGACAGGGGTGAGGGATCAGCCCCAGCATTTT.

The chain links TRBV5-6 to TRBJ1-2; D is unclear. The length of the CDR3 is 13 residues. The V end was cut by 4 bases, the J end by 3 bases, with 10 bases between. The germline V gene encodes CDR1 SGHDT and CDR2 YYEEEE. CDR3 region: CASSAKPDYGYTF. The CDR3 nucleotides read TGTGCCAGCAGCGCTAAACCCGACTATGGCTACACCTTC. The complete variable domain, with remaining parts taken from reference TRBV5-6 and TRBJ1-2, reads DAGVTQSPTHLIKTRGQQVTLRCSPKSGHDTVSWYQQALGQGPQFIFQYYEEEERQRGNFPDRFSGHQFPNYSSELNVNALLLGDSALYLCASSAKPDYGYTFGSGTRLTVV.

The rearrangement links TRBV4-2 to TRBJ1-3; TRBD1 might be the D (5 bases). The V end was cut by 2 bases, the J end by 6 bases, with 14 bases between. The CDR3 loop spans 15 amino acids. CDR1 is LGHNA and CDR2 is YNFKEQ in the germline V gene. CDR3 nucleotide sequence: TGTGCCAGCAGCCAACCGGGGGGTGGTACAAACACCATATATTTT. It encodes CASSQPGGGTNTIYF.

For the CDR3, the DNA is TGTGCCAGCAGCCTCGGACAGGGGGCCTACAATGAGCAGTTCTTC. Protein product: CASSLGQGAYNEQFF. V is TRBV5-6 and J is TRBJ2-1, with 10 nucleotides matching TRBD1. This CDR3 has 15 residues. The J segment lost 2 bases and the V segment lost 4 bases, leaving 3 bases of the junction unmatched. CDR1 is SGHDT and CDR2 is YYEEEE in the germline V gene.

The rearrangement links TRBV10-1 to TRBJ1-1; D is undetermined. V lost 7 bases and J 6 bases, leaving 15 bases between the germline ends. The CDR3 length is 13 residues. Germline CDR1 WNHNN, CDR2 SYGVQD (reference sequence). The CDR3 is CASNRRGVPEAFF. As DNA, the CDR3 is TGCGCCAGCAACCGGCGGGGTGTCCCTGAAGCTTTCTTT.

The gene calls are TRBV5-1 and TRBJ1-1; D remains unclear. CDR1 is SGHRS, CDR2 YFSETQ, per germline. The CDR3 runs 14 residues. Trimming shortened V by 4 bases and J by 0 bases, and 10 bases separated the two germline ends. The CDR3: CASSPWTVNTEAFF. CDR3 DNA: TGCGCCAGCAGCCCCTGGACCGTGAACACTGAAGCTTTCTTT.

As concerns this clone: This sample also contains other DNA sequences that code for the same CDR3. The chain is built from TRBV29-1 and TRBJ2-7, with D possibly being TRBD2 (7 bases). The CDR3 is 12 residues long. Germline V gene data show CDR1 as SQVTM and CDR2 as ANQGSEA. The V end lost 6 bases, the J end lost 2 bases, and 11 bases lay between the germline ends. CDR3 bases: TGCAGCGTGGCCGGGGGGCCCTACGAGCAGTACTTC. The encoded protein is CSVAGGPYEQYF.

The rearrangement uses TRBV19 and TRBJ1-1; D not resolved. The V gene lost 1 base and the J gene lost 0 bases, with 9 bases spanning the gap. Germline V gene lookup returns CDR1 LNHDA and CDR2 SQIVND (reference sequence). This CDR3 spans 15 amino acids. The CDR3 is CASSIVGAVNTEAFF. CDR3 DNA: TGTGCCAGTAGTATAGTAGGAGCGGTGAACACTGAAGCTTTCTTT.

The chain employs TRBV28 and TRBJ2-1; D uncertain. The V gene lost 6 bases and the J gene lost 1 base, with 10 bases spanning the gap. This CDR3 comprises 14 residues. CDR1 is MDHEN, CDR2 SYDVKM, per germline. The CDR3 is CASSWTASYNEQFF. DNA of the CDR3: TGTGCCAGCAGCTGGACGGCTTCCTACAATGAGCAGTTCTTC.

This rearrangement joins TRBV28 to TRBJ2-2; D is ambiguous. The ends were cut back, 6 bases at V and 8 bases at J, with 10 bases in the middle. There are 12 residues in the CDR3. Germline loops: CDR1 MDHEN, CDR2 SYDVKM. In nucleotides, the CDR3 is TGTGCCAGCAGATCTAAGCCAGGGGAGCTGTTTTTT. Its protein is CASRSKPGELFF.

The rearrangement joins TRBV29-1 to TRBJ2-1; the match to TRBD2 covers 11 bases. Losses at the gene ends were 1 base for V and 5 bases for J; bases not matched to a gene: 22. The CDR3 covers 21 residues. Germline V lookup: CDR1 SQVTM, CDR2 ANQGSEA. This CDR3 reads CSVEGWLASGRPTAPNNEQFF. Written as DNA, the CDR3 is TGCAGCGTTGAAGGGTGGCTGGCTAGCGGGAGGCCGACGGCCCCTAACAATGAGCAGTTCTTC.

The chain carries TRBV18 and TRBJ2-6, with D unresolved. The CDR3 loop spans 13 amino acids. V lost 0 bases, J lost 8 bases, and 5 bases lay in between. In germline, CDR1 is KGHSH, CDR2 LQKENI. The CDR3 region has the DNA TGTGCCAGCTCACCACCCAATACCAACGTCCTGACTTTC. Protein product: CASSPPNTNVLTF.

The chain joins TRBV2 to TRBJ2-7; D ambiguous. This CDR3 region has 16 residues. Germline values: CDR1 SNHLY, CDR2 FYNNEI. Deletions cut 4 bases from V and 0 bases from J, with 16 bases between. DNA of the CDR3: TGTGCCAGCAGTGCGCTCCGGATAGGGATCTCCTACGAGCAGTACTTC. It is translated as CASSALRIGISYEQYF.

The chain couples TRBV7-9 to TRBJ2-1; D is tentatively TRBD1 or TRBD2 (6 bases each). The CDR3 is 17 residues long. The V end lost 6 bases, the J end lost 0 bases, and 18 bases lay between the germline ends. CDR1 is SEHNR, CDR2 FQNEAQ, per germline (reference sequence). CDR3 protein: CASRAIGGRSSYNEQFF. The DNA of the CDR3 is TGTGCCAGCAGAGCGATCGGGGGCCGTAGCTCCTACAATGAGCAGTTCTTC.

This clone was counted between two and nine times. This chain links TRBV5-1 with TRBJ1-1, with D unclear. V was shortened by 1 base and J by 0 bases, with 13 bases between the two germline ends. The length of the CDR3 is 16 residues. Germline loops: CDR1 SGHRS, CDR2 YFSETQ. The CDR3 protein is CASSLQKSSVNTEAFF. The CDR3 nucleotides are TGCGCCAGCAGCTTGCAAAAGTCGTCCGTGAACACTGAAGCTTTCTTT.

The count of this clone is one. The V and J genes are TRBV21-1 and TRBJ1-1; TRBD1, as called in the table, went unchecked against the DNA. TRBV21-1 is termed a pseudogene. The CDR3 is 14 residues long. CDR3 DNA: TGTGCCAGCAGCATCCGCCAGGGGTACACTGAAGCTTTCTTT. Translation: CASSIRQGYTEAFF.

This sequence joins TRBV6-5 and TRBJ1-6; maybe TRBD1 (5 bases). CDR1 MNHEY and CDR2 SVGAGI come from the germline V gene. The V gene lost 0 bases and the J gene lost 7 bases, with 13 bases spanning the gap. This CDR3 has 16 amino acids. The CDR3 protein is CASSYSIPGKNSPLHF. As DNA, the CDR3 is TGTGCCAGCAGTTACTCGATTCCAGGGAAAAATTCACCCCTCCACTTT.

J is TRBJ1-3 and V is TRBV4-3; TRBD1 aligns across 10 bases. The V gene end was trimmed by 4 bases and the J gene end by 4 bases; junction bases not matched to a gene: 13. The germline V gene encodes CDR1 LGHNA and CDR2 YSLEER. The length of the CDR3 is 18 residues. CDR3 sequence reads: CASSPRSDDRGPGNTIYF. In DNA form, the CDR3 reads TGCGCCAGCAGCCCGAGAAGCGATGACAGGGGGCCCGGAAACACCATATATTTT.

The chain is built from TRBV27 and TRBJ2-7; D tentatively reads TRBD1 or TRBD2 (6 bases each). V was pared by 6 bases and J by 0 bases, with 15 bases between. This CDR3 contains 15 residues. CDR1 and CDR2 (germline): MNHEY, SMNVEV (reference sequence). The CDR3 protein is CASRLGGTFSYEQYF. Written as DNA, the CDR3 is TGTGCCAGCAGACTGGGCGGGACATTCTCCTACGAGCAGTACTTC.

This clone came up once. The chain combines TRBV27 with TRBJ2-2; D ambiguous. V was trimmed by 1 base and J by 1 base, leaving 10 bases between them. Germline values: CDR1 MNHEY, CDR2 SMNVEV (reference sequence). The CDR3 loop spans 16 amino acids. The CDR3 reads CASSLFQVMNTGELFF. CDR3 DNA sequence: TGTGCCAGCAGTTTATTTCAGGTGATGAACACCGGGGAGCTGTTTTTT.

This clone showed up just once. The chain links TRBV7-2 to TRBJ1-1, with D unresolved. This CDR3 region has 15 residues. The germline gives CDR1 SGHTA, CDR2 FQGNSA. V gave up 5 bases and J gave up 5 bases, with 18 bases separating them. CDR3 loop: CASSTIIGSGTEAFF. CDR3 sequence (DNA): TGTGCCAGCAGCACCATTATTGGCTCAGGAACTGAAGCTTTCTTT.

The chain is built from TRBV4-3 and TRBJ2-7; TRBD2 aligns across 7 bases. The ends lost 3 bases at V and 4 bases at J; junction bases unmatched: 6. Germline CDR1 LGHNA, CDR2 YSLEER. CDR3 length: 14 amino acids. CDR3 region: CASSHGAGGYEQYF. In DNA form, the CDR3 reads TGCGCCAGCAGCCATGGCGCCGGGGGGTACGAGCAGTACTTC.

The chain employs TRBV9 and TRBJ2-2; TRBD2 might be the D (6 bases). There are 15 residues in the CDR3. CDR1 SGDLS and CDR2 YYNGEE come from the germline V gene. V was pared by 4 bases and J by 5 bases, with 15 bases between. Here the CDR3 reads CASSPPTRSTGELFF. DNA for the CDR3: TGTGCCAGCAGCCCCCCGACTAGGTCGACCGGGGAGCTGTTTTTT.

This clone is a singleton in its sample. Other DNA sequences in the same sample also yield this CDR3. The V and J genes are TRBV28 and TRBJ2-7; D not resolved. The germline CDR1 and CDR2 sequences are MDHEN and SYDVKM. Trimming took 5 bases from V and 4 from J, leaving 6 bases between them. The CDR3 spans 11 residues. The CDR3 DNA reads TGTGCCAGCAGTGTGGGGTACGAGCAGTACTTC. It translates to CASSVGYEQYF.

This chain connects TRBV28 to TRBJ2-2, with D unclear. Germline CDR1 and CDR2: MDHEN and SYDVKM. The CDR3 is 12 amino acids. The germline V and J ends were trimmed by 11 bases and 3 bases, with 10 bases remaining between them. CDR3 region: CASGAHTGELFF. The CDR3 DNA reads TGTGCCTCCGGCGCCCACACCGGGGAGCTGTTTTTT.

The chain combines TRBV2 with TRBJ1-1; 7 bases match TRBD1. V dropped 8 bases and J dropped 1; count of bases not matched to a gene: 1. Germline V gene data show CDR1 as SNHLY and CDR2 as FYNNEI. The CDR3 loop spans 12 amino acids. DNA of the CDR3: TGTGCCAGCGGGGACAGGAACACTGAAGCTTTCTTT. This codes for CASGDRNTEAFF.

The chain couples TRBV28 to TRBJ1-4; D perhaps matches TRBD1 (6 bases). Germline lookup yields CDR1 MDHEN and CDR2 SYDVKM. Trimming pared 5 bases from V and 3 bases from J, leaving 13 bases between. This CDR3 has 15 amino acids. CDR3 nucleotide sequence: TGTGCCAGCAGTCTCCCAGGGGCTTCTAATGAAAAACTGTTTTTT. Translated, it gives CASSLPGASNEKLFF.

This clone was found once. The chain links TRBV18 to TRBJ1-1, with 10 positions matching TRBD1. With 5 bases clipped from V and 5 bases from J, the junction kept 2 bases outside the gene matches. Germline lookup yields CDR1 KGHSH and CDR2 LQKENI. The CDR3 consists of 13 residues. In nucleotides, the CDR3 is TGTGCCAGCTCAGAGGACAGGGGGACTGAAGCTTTCTTT. Translated: CASSEDRGTEAFF.